Listed here is a single TCR beta chain. Its cognate antigen is unknown. This record belongs to a study of cytomegalovirus exposure and HLA in healthy donors. The PCR contained 60 Vbeta and 13 Jbeta primers. Sequencing was performed with immunoSEQ multiplex PCR; in TCRdb, only in-frame clones are kept and a portion is missing. The table has roughly 98,000 clones, 62% seen once; the top ten hold approximately 5%. Study-level results: TCR beta V segments were, for the most part, productive about 87% or about 30% of the time in an earlier analysis. Three chains linked to CMV were shown in vitro to be specific for CMV antigens.

The origin of this receptor is a woman in her twenties or thirties in good health and CMV-seropositive. The material sequenced was PBMCs.

CDR3 amino acids: CAISELGRGAEKLFF. The CDR3 DNA sequence: TGTGCCATCAGTGAGTTGGGTCGGGGAGCTGAAAAACTGTTTTTT. The rearrangement joins TRBV10-3 to TRBJ1-4; no clear D gene. Germline V gene data show CDR1 as ENHRY and CDR2 as SYGVKD. Between the trimmed V and J ends, which lost 1 base and 7 bases, there was a span of 13 bases. The CDR3 loop spans 15 amino acids.